A selection of T cell receptor beta chains follows, all from one sample in a study of T cells after yellow fever vaccination. TCRdb analysed the 5' RACE reads with MiXCR anew, one entry per CDR3 protein. The sample contains 100,000 to 150,000 distinct CDR3 sequences, almost 9% of which appear only once. Sequenced material: CD8+ T cells sorted from PBMCs, taken on the day of the yellow fever booster vaccination. These receptors were obtained from a man between 18 and 29 years old who received the YFV17D yellow fever vaccine. The CDR3 runs from the conserved cysteine through the conserved F or W. D genes are given only for firm matches. Not all rows give a size; the values are once, few, many and, for expanded clones, a class.

d_call | clone_size | j_call | v_call | cdr3_aa | cdr3_nt
NA | NA | TRBJ2-6 | TRBV5-6 | CASRYRGAGNSGANVLTF | TGTGCCAGCAGATACAGAGGGGCCGGAAACTCTGGGGCCAACGTCCTGACTTTC
NA | NA | TRBJ1-1 | TRBV5-4 | CASRVGSTEAFF | TGTGCCAGCAGGGTGGGATCCACTGAAGCTTTCTTT
NA | NA | TRBJ2-1 | TRBV7-9 | CGSSASGRPYYEQFF | TGTGGCAGCAGCGCCTCGGGACGGCCCTACTATGAGCAGTTCTTC
NA | many | TRBJ2-7 | TRBV27 | CASSLKGRVSYEQYF | TGTGCCAGCAGTTTAAAAGGTCGGGTCTCCTACGAGCAGTACTTC
TRBD1 | few | TRBJ1-6 | TRBV5-6 | CASSSLGQGANSPLHF | TGTGCCAGCAGTTCCCTCGGACAGGGAGCCAATTCACCCCTCCACTTT
NA | few | TRBJ2-3 | TRBV5-4 | CASSLGDGGTDTQYF | TGTGCCAGCAGCCTAGGGGACGGGGGCACAGATACGCAGTATTTT
TRBD2 | few | TRBJ2-5 | TRBV15 | CATSPAGGRETQYF | TGTGCCACCAGCCCAGCGGGGGGTCGGGAGACCCAGTACTTC
TRBD2 | few | TRBJ2-5 | TRBV6-6 | CASSERAGGSQETQYF | TGTGCCAGCAGCGAACGGGCGGGGGGTTCCCAAGAGACCCAGTACTTC
NA | NA | TRBJ2-7 | TRBV25-1 | CASEAGAYEQYF | TGTGCCAGTGAGGCCGGAGCCTACGAGCAGTACTTC
TRBD2 | few | TRBJ2-3 | TRBV20-1 | CSARKTGGWIGTQYF | TGCAGTGCTAGAAAAACGGGGGGTTGGATCGGTACGCAGTATTTT
NA | few | TRBJ2-3 | TRBV7-3 | CASSEGAAAQGTQYF | TGTGCCAGCAGCGAAGGGGCGGCCGCGCAGGGTACGCAGTATTTT
TRBD1 | few | TRBJ2-7 | TRBV9 | CASSVETGGFYEQYF | TGTGCCAGCAGCGTAGAGACAGGGGGATTCTACGAGCAGTACTTC
NA | few | TRBJ2-5 | TRBV9 | CASSPYQETQYF | TGTGCCAGCAGCCCGTACCAAGAGACCCAGTACTTC
NA | few | TRBJ1-3 | TRBV5-5 | CASSLGPASGNTIYF | TGTGCCAGCAGCTTGGGCCCGGCCTCGGGAAACACCATATATTTT
NA | NA | TRBJ2-1 | TRBV20-1 | CSARDGRGYNEQFF | TGCAGTGCTAGAGATGGCAGGGGTTACAATGAGCAGTTCTTC
TRBD2 | many | TRBJ2-1 | TRBV6-4 | CASSPSGGANEQFF | TGTGCCAGCAGCCCTAGCGGGGGGGCCAATGAGCAGTTCTTC
NA | NA | TRBJ1-2 | TRBV9 | CASRLGEGRGYTF | TGTGCCAGCAGATTAGGGGAGGGCCGTGGCTACACCTTC
NA | NA | TRBJ1-4 | TRBV4-1 | CASTIRGHNFYSRSATNEKLFF | TGCGCCAGCACAATACGGGGACACAATTTTTATTCCCGGAGTGCAACTAATGAAAAACTGTTTTTT
NA | few | TRBJ1-1 | TRBV7-9 | CASSFGGGGQNTEAFF | TGTGCCAGCAGCTTTGGGGGTGGGGGACAGAACACTGAAGCTTTCTTT
NA | NA | TRBJ1-6 | TRBV27 | CASSFHGNSPLHF | TGTGCCAGCAGTTTTCATGGGAATTCACCCCTCCACTTT
NA | NA | TRBJ1-3 | TRBV4-3 | CASSQGLMAGNTIYF | TGCGCCAGCAGCCAAGGATTAATGGCTGGAAACACCATATATTTT
NA | medium-sized | TRBJ1-2 | TRBV28 | CASSLIPGPSGGYTF | TGTGCCAGCAGTTTGATCCCCGGTCCGAGTGGCGGCTACACCTTC
TRBD2 | few | TRBJ2-3 | TRBV5-4 | CASSPVAGGLSDTQYF | TGTGCCAGCAGCCCGGTAGCGGGGGGGCTTTCAGATACGCAGTATTTT